The 5 T cell receptor beta chains given below trace back to one sample, sequenced in a study of T cells in tumors after PD-1 blockade. Using immunoSEQ multiplex PCR, the repertoire was profiled, and TCRdb retains in-frame clones only, with some absent. The profile covers some 1,900 clones, with 69% appearing a single time and approximately 15% taken by the ten largest. The specimen was tumor tissue, collected before anti-PD-1 treatment. These TCRs come from a human donor with basal cell carcinoma.

This chain links TRBV6-6 with TRBJ2-3; perhaps TRBD2 as D (6 bases). The CDR3 sequence is 13 residues long. The V gene lost 8 bases and the J gene lost 8 bases, with 17 bases spanning the gap. Germline V gives CDR1 MNHNY, CDR2 SVGAGI (reference sequence). CDR3 protein: CASQAQDGGTQYF. For the CDR3, the DNA is TGTGCCAGCCAAGCTCAGGACGGGGGTACGCAGTATTTT.

The V call is TRBV9, the J call TRBJ2-1; D is ambiguous. CDR1 and CDR2 (germline): SGDLS, YYNGEE. CDR3 length: 13 residues. V was shortened by 0 bases and J by 3 bases, with 4 bases between the two germline ends. The CDR3: CASSVEDYNEQFF. DNA for the CDR3: TGTGCCAGCAGCGTAGAAGACTACAATGAGCAGTTCTTC. The whole variable domain, remainder taken from reference TRBV9 and TRBJ2-1, is DSGVTQTPKHLITATGQRVTLRCSPRSGDLSVYWYQQSLDQGLQFLIQYYNGEERAKGNILERFSAQQFPDLHSELNLSSLELGDSALYFCASSVEDYNEQFFGPGTRLTVL.

The rearrangement joins TRBV6-2 or TRBV6-3 to TRBJ1-5, with D possibly TRBD1 on 6 matching bases. From germline, CDR1 is MNHEY and CDR2 SVGEGT. The CDR3 sequence is 15 residues long. Between the trimmed V and J ends, which lost 5 bases and 2 bases, there was a span of 13 bases. The CDR3 nucleotides are TGTGCCAGCAGTGCGACGGGACAACGCAATCAGCCCCAGCATTTT. Protein product: CASSATGQRNQPQHF.

The V gene is TRBV14, the J gene TRBJ1-1; D is uncertain. The CDR3 extends over 13 amino acids. Germline loops: CDR1 SGHDN, CDR2 FVKESK. V lost 2 bases and J 1 base, leaving 5 bases between the germline ends. The CDR3 DNA is TGTGCCAGCAGCCAATTTACGAACACTGAAGCTTTCTTT. This encodes CASSQFTNTEAFF. Variable domain in full (rest from reference TRBV14 and TRBJ1-1): EAGVTQFPSHSVIEKGQTVTLRCDPISGHDNLYWYRRVMGKEIKFLLHFVKESKQDESGMPNNRFLAERTGGTYSTLKVQPAELEDSGVYFCASSQFTNTEAFFGQGTRLTVV.

The chain carries TRBV5-1 and TRBJ2-7, with 8 bases fitting TRBD2. V dropped 0 bases and J dropped 0; count of bases not matched to a gene: 8. This CDR3 is 17 amino acids long. Germline CDR1 SGHRS, CDR2 YFSETQ. The DNA for the CDR3 is TGCGCCAGCAGCTTGGCATCTAGCGGGTATAGCTCCTACGAGCAGTACTTC. Translation: CASSLASSGYSSYEQYF.